Each of the 20 T cell receptor beta chains below was sequenced from the same sample in a study of blood T cell repertoires in COVID-19. Clones were sequenced by immunoSEQ multiplex PCR, and TCRdb holds only the in-frame ones, with some missing. The sample contains a few hundred thousand clones, 80% to 90% of which appear only once. The material sequenced was PBMCs or T cells enriched from blood (not recorded which). All receptors derive from a woman younger than 30 in a cohort exposed to, infected with or recovered from COVID-19 (not recorded which).

The CDR3 reads CATRTGVGTGELFF. CDR3 in DNA: TGTGCCACCCGTACAGGGGTAGGGACCGGGGAGCTGTTTTTT. This chain uses TRBV15 with TRBJ2-2; TRBD1 aligns across 7 bases. This CDR3 region has 14 residues. Per germline, CDR1 LNHNV and CDR2 YYDKDF (reference sequence). The ends lost 8 bases at V and 5 bases at J; junction bases unmatched: 8.

CDR3 protein: CAITAERRGELFF. CDR3 coding DNA: TGTGCCATCACCGCCGAAAGGAGGGGGGAGCTGTTTTTT. The rearrangement links TRBV10-3 to TRBJ2-2, with a weak D call TRBD2 (5 bases). The CDR3 is 13 amino acids. Germline V lookup: CDR1 ENHRY, CDR2 SYGVKD. V lost 7 bases and J lost 8, with 14 bases in between.

This chain uses TRBV5-4 with TRBJ1-2; 7 nucleotides align to TRBD1. From germline, CDR1 is SGHNT and CDR2 YYREEE (reference sequence). J gave up 4 bases and V 0 bases, and 0 bases lay outside the gene matches. The CDR3 consists of 13 residues. Written as DNA, the CDR3 is TGTGCCAGCAGCTTGGACAGGGGCTATGGCTACACCTTC. It yields the protein CASSLDRGYGYTF.

The CDR3 reads CASSSYRSTDTQYF. The CDR3 nucleotides are TGTGCCAGCAGTTCCTACCGAAGCACAGATACGCAGTATTTT. J is TRBJ2-3 and V is TRBV6-5; D uncertain. Trimming took 4 bases from V and 0 from J, leaving 8 bases between them. The germline V gene encodes CDR1 MNHEY and CDR2 SVGAGI. There are 14 residues in the CDR3.

This chain uses TRBV2 with TRBJ2-2, with 9 bases that match TRBD2. Germline-derived CDR1 and CDR2 are SNHLY and FYNNEI. CDR3 length: 15 residues. J gave up 2 bases and V 5 bases, and 3 bases lay outside the gene matches. DNA for the CDR3: TGTGCCAGCAGTTTGACTAGCGGAAACACCGGGGAGCTGTTTTTT. As protein: CASSLTSGNTGELFF. The full variable domain, rest sourced from reference TRBV2 and TRBJ2-2, is EPEVTQTPSHQVTQMGQEVILRCVPISNHLYFYWYRQILGQKVEFLVSFYNNEISEKSEIFDDQFSVERPDGSNFTLKIRSTKLEDSAMYFCASSLTSGNTGELFFGEGSRLTVL.

V usage is TRBV5-1 and J usage is TRBJ1-2; TRBD1 matches 8 bases. The CDR3 runs 15 residues. Germline-derived CDR1 and CDR2 are SGHRS and YFSETQ. Germline trimming cut 3 bases from V and 4 bases from J; bases unmatched to any gene: 8. CDR3 in amino acids: CASSSITGGGYGYTF. CDR3 in DNA: TGCGCCAGCAGCTCGATAACAGGGGGTGGCTATGGCTACACCTTC.

This clone has a single count. V and J are TRBV24-1 and TRBJ1-4; 9 bases map to TRBD1. The J segment lost 7 bases and the V segment lost 3 bases, leaving 2 bases of the junction unmatched. The CDR3 loop spans 14 amino acids. Germline V gene lookup returns CDR1 KGHDR and CDR2 SFDVKD. The CDR3 sequence is CATSDGQGPEKLFF. The CDR3 DNA reads as TGTGCCACCAGTGATGGACAGGGGCCTGAAAAACTGTTTTTT.

The V call is TRBV5-5, the J call TRBJ1-1; a weak D match, TRBD1 (5 bases). V lost 4 bases and J lost 0, with 16 bases in between. The CDR3 totals 16 residues. Germline values: CDR1 SGHKS, CDR2 YYEKEE (reference sequence). DNA of the CDR3: TGTGCCAGCAGCGTCCGCACAGGAGCTATGAACACTGAAGCTTTCTTT. Translation: CASSVRTGAMNTEAFF. The complete variable domain, with remaining parts taken from reference TRBV5-5 and TRBJ1-1, reads DAGVTQSPTHLIKTRGQQVTLRCSPISGHKSVSWYQQVLGQGPQFIFQYYEKEERGRGNFPDRFSARQFPNYSSELNVNALLLGDSALYLCASSVRTGAMNTEAFFGQGTRLTVV.

In nucleotides, the CDR3 is TGTGCCAGCAGTTTAGTTGGGCAGCAGGAAGCTTTCTTT. It codes for CASSLVGQQEAFF. The chain carries TRBV12-3 or TRBV12-4 and TRBJ1-1; D call uncertain. CDR3 length equals 13 residues. The ends were cut back, 1 base at V and 8 bases at J, with 11 bases in the middle.

J is TRBJ1-2 and V is TRBV5-4, with D tentatively TRBD1 (6 bases). V lost 0 bases and J lost 8, with 11 bases in between. CDR3 size: 13 residues. CDR1 and CDR2 (germline): SGHNT, YYREEE (reference sequence). CDR3 sequence: CASSLEQGQGYTF. Here the CDR3 DNA reads TGTGCCAGCAGCTTGGAGCAGGGGCAAGGCTACACCTTC.

This chain links TRBV3-1 (or the pseudogene TRBV3-2) with TRBJ1-6, with D possibly TRBD1 on 6 matching bases. V was trimmed by 4 bases and J by 10 bases, leaving 8 bases between them. The CDR3 runs to 12 residues. The germline V gene encodes CDR1 LGHDT and CDR2 YNNKEL (reference sequence). CDR3 nucleotide sequence: TGTGCCAGCAGCCGCACAGGGTCACCCCTCCACTTT. The encoded protein is CASSRTGSPLHF.

The V and J genes are TRBV2 and TRBJ2-3; 12 bases fit TRBD2. The germline gives CDR1 SNHLY, CDR2 FYNNEI. V was pared by 2 bases and J by 2 bases, with 5 bases of the junction left unmatched. The CDR3 runs to 17 residues. The CDR3: CASSEIRLAGATDTQYF. In DNA, the CDR3 is TGTGCCAGCAGTGAAATCAGACTAGCGGGAGCCACAGATACGCAGTATTTT.

The J gene is TRBJ1-5, the V gene TRBV6-5, with TRBD1 as a possible D gene (6 bases). Germline CDR1 and CDR2: MNHEY and SVGAGI. Trimming cost V 0 bases and J 6 bases, with 9 bases left between them. The CDR3 loop spans 14 amino acids. The CDR3 here is CASSYSQGTQPQHF. In DNA form, the CDR3 reads TGTGCCAGCAGTTACTCTCAGGGGACTCAGCCCCAGCATTTT.

The genes are TRBV11-2 and TRBJ2-1; no firm D call. Trimming removed 5 bases at V and 0 bases at J, with 14 bases between. This CDR3 comprises 16 residues. Germline values: CDR1 SGHAT, CDR2 FQNNGV. For the CDR3, the DNA is TGTGCCAGCAGCCCCCCAGGTCACCCCTCCTACAATGAGCAGTTCTTC. Its translation is CASSPPGHPSYNEQFF.

The rearrangement joins TRBV23-1 to TRBJ1-2; the D is unclear. TRBV23-1 is noted as an ORF with a role that remains uncertain. V was pared by 2 bases and J by 1 base, with 20 bases between. The CDR3 length is 18 residues. The CDR3 nucleotides read TGCGCCAGCAGTCAAACCCTAACGCCCTCGAGGCATAACTATGGCTACACCTTC. This translates into CASSQTLTPSRHNYGYTF.

This clone was counted between two and nine times. This rearrangement joins TRBV29-1 to TRBJ1-1, with 8 nucleotides matching TRBD1. Germline CDR1 reads SQVTM; CDR2 reads ANQGSEA. The length of the CDR3 is 13 residues. The J segment lost 7 bases and the V segment lost 7 bases, leaving 11 bases of the junction unmatched. CDR3 bases: TGCAGCGGTACGACCGACAGGGGCAGTGAAGCTTTCTTT. Translating it yields CSGTTDRGSEAFF.

The chain joins TRBV28 to TRBJ2-2; D unresolved. CDR3 size: 16 residues. Germline V gene sequence: CDR1 MDHEN, CDR2 SYDVKM. Trimming took off 5 bases at V and 3 bases at J, with 16 bases between the two ends. CDR3 sequence: CASSSPSGGDTGELFF. DNA of the CDR3: TGTGCCAGCAGTAGCCCCAGTGGCGGTGACACCGGGGAGCTGTTTTTT.

The chain has TRBV7-9 and TRBJ2-5; TRBD2 matches 12 bases. CDR3 size: 14 residues. The trim removed 5 bases at V and 5 bases at J, leaving 3 bases unmatched. CDR1 SEHNR and CDR2 FQNEAQ come from the germline V gene (reference sequence). CDR3 DNA: TGTGCCAGCAGCCCTAGCGGGAGGGAGGAGACCCAGTACTTC. Translation gives CASSPSGREETQYF.

This chain uses TRBV7-3 with TRBJ1-1; D is unclear. This CDR3 spans 15 amino acids. Germline V lookup: CDR1 SGHTA, CDR2 FQGTGA. Between the trimmed V and J ends, which lost 4 bases and 3 bases, there was a span of 15 bases. The CDR3 reads CASSSTNVRDTEAFF. The DNA of the CDR3 is TGTGCCAGCAGCTCGACCAACGTACGGGACACTGAAGCTTTCTTT.

This chain connects TRBV5-1 to TRBJ2-1; 9 positions match TRBD2. This CDR3 is 16 amino acids long. Looked up from germline, CDR1 is SGHRS and CDR2 is YFSETQ. V was clipped by 5 bases and J by 0 bases; unmatched bases: 6. Here the CDR3 DNA reads TGCGCCAGCAGACCGGTTAGCGGGAGCTCCTACAATGAGCAGTTCTTC. It is translated as CASRPVSGSSYNEQFF.